A single sample is the source of the 15 T cell receptor beta chains below, sequenced in a study of Graves' ophthalmopathy and Graves' hyperthyroidism. Investigators amplified TCR beta CDR3 regions from RNA transcripts. The library came from an HTBI-primed first-round RT-PCR and a second-round multiplex PCR. TCRdb itself ran the multiplex PCR reads through MiXCR, one entry per CDR3 protein. The sample lists around 1,000,000 distinct CDR3 sequences; 35% to 40% were seen once. The specimen was peripheral blood or thyroid tissue (not recorded which). These receptor sequences come from an adult man with Graves' hyperthyroidism.

This chain joins TRBV4-1 and TRBJ2-7, with 12 bases identical to TRBD2. The germline gives CDR1 MGHRA, CDR2 YSYEKL. The V and J ends lost 6 bases and 1 base, in that order; junction bases with no gene match: 4. This CDR3 region has 15 residues. CDR3 bases: TGCGCCAGCAGGCTGACTAGCGGGGGATCCTACGAGCAGTACTTC. Translated: CASRLTSGGSYEQYF.

The rearrangement joins TRBV12-3 or TRBV12-4 to TRBJ1-6; D perhaps matches TRBD1 (5 bases). The V gene lost 5 bases and the J gene lost 10 bases, with 18 bases spanning the gap. This CDR3 contains 15 residues. The CDR3 loop is CASSPAAGLLSPLHF. The DNA for the CDR3 is TGTGCCAGCAGTCCAGCCGCAGGGTTACTCTCACCCCTCCACTTT.

The chain is built from TRBV5-1 and TRBJ1-2, with D unclear. Trimming cost V 4 bases and J 12 bases, with 4 bases left between them. In germline, CDR1 is SGHRS, CDR2 YFSETQ. The CDR3 consists of 8 residues. The CDR3 loop is CASSPDTF. CDR3 nucleotide sequence: TGCGCCAGCAGCCCCGACACCTTC.

This clonotype was picked up many times. A read error may account for a junction end that differs from germline. The chain has TRBV15 and TRBJ1-2; D is possibly TRBD1 (6 bases). Germline V CDR1 and CDR2: LNHNV, YYDKDF (reference sequence). This CDR3 is built from 15 residues. CDR3 coding DNA: TGTGCCACCAACAGAGTTGGGCTCGGGACATCTGGCTACACCTTC. Protein: CATNRVGLGTSGYTF.

This clonotype was seen many times. The chain is built from TRBV11-2 and TRBJ1-1; 7 bases match TRBD1. The CDR3 spans 14 residues. Germline V gives CDR1 SGHAT, CDR2 FQNNGV. V trimming: 5 bases; J trimming: 0 bases; junction bases outside the gene matches: 3. The CDR3 nucleotides are TGTGCCAGCAGCGGTGACAGGGTGAACACTGAAGCTTTCTTT. Translating gives CASSGDRVNTEAFF.

This clonotype was counted many times. The chain is built from TRBV7-2 and TRBJ1-1, with 11 bases identical to TRBD1. Trimming at V came to 5 bases and at J to 5 bases, leaving 7 bases not matched to a gene. The CDR3 totals 15 residues. Germline lookup yields CDR1 SGHTA and CDR2 FQGNSA. In nucleotides, the CDR3 is TGTGCCAGCAGCCGGACAGGGGGCGGTGTAACTGAAGCTTTCTTT. Protein product: CASSRTGGGVTEAFF.

This clonotype was detected ten times or more. The chain carries TRBV20-1 and TRBJ2-5, with 8 bases lining up with TRBD1. V lost 3 bases and J lost 9; bases outside the gene matches: 9. This CDR3 is 13 amino acids long. Germline CDR1 is DFQATT and CDR2 is SNEGSKA (reference sequence). CDR3 coding DNA: TGCAGTGCTAGGTGGGACAGGCTGCGGGCCCAGTACTTC. The encoded protein is CSARWDRLRAQYF.

This clonotype occurred many times. This chain connects TRBV29-1 to TRBJ2-7; 9 nucleotides match TRBD2. V trimming: 3 bases; J trimming: 3 bases; junction bases outside the gene matches: 12. CDR1 and CDR2 from the germline V gene are SQVTM and ANQGSEA. This CDR3 is 16 amino acids long. The CDR3 nucleotides read TGCAGCGTTGAGGGCGGCGGCGGGAGGGTGGACTACGAGCAGTACTTC. It specifies CSVEGGGGRVDYEQYF.

Many counts were recorded for this clonotype. The J gene is TRBJ1-1, the V gene TRBV5-1, with D maybe TRBD1 (5 bases). The V and J ends lost 4 bases and 0 bases respectively, with 10 bases between them. This CDR3 region has 14 residues. The germline gives CDR1 SGHRS, CDR2 YFSETQ. CDR3 DNA: TGCGCCAGCAGCCAAGACAGATTGAACACTGAAGCTTTCTTT. Protein sequence: CASSQDRLNTEAFF. The whole variable domain, filled in from reference TRBV5-1 and TRBJ1-1, reads KAGVTQTPRYLIKTRGQQVTLSCSPISGHRSVSWYQQTPGQGLQFLFEYFSETQRNKGNFPGRFSGRQFSNSRSEMNVSTLELGDSALYLCASSQDRLNTEAFFGQGTRLTVV.

V gene TRBV9 combines with J gene TRBJ2-7, with 8 bases identical to TRBD1. The V gene's germline CDR1 is SGDLS and CDR2 YYNGEE. This CDR3 is 15 amino acids long. V lost 5 bases and J lost 4; bases outside the gene matches: 11. CDR3 nucleotide sequence: TGTGCCAGCAGTTCCGGGACAGGTTTCGCGTACGAGCAGTACTTC. As protein: CASSSGTGFAYEQYF.

The chain couples TRBV7-2 to TRBJ1-5; D not resolved. Deletions cut 6 bases from V and 3 bases from J, with 15 bases between. The CDR3 is 15 amino acids. The germline V gene has CDR1 SGHTA and CDR2 FQGNSA. CDR3 coding DNA: TGTGCCAGCAGGCGGGCGTTGGCAGTCAATCAGCCCCAGCATTTT. This sequence encodes CASRRALAVNQPQHF.

The rearrangement uses TRBV25-1 and TRBJ2-6; 13 bases line up with TRBD2. Germline assignment: CDR1 MGHDK and CDR2 SYGVNS. V shed 5 bases and J 0 bases; nucleotides not matched to a gene: 10. There are 20 residues in the CDR3. The CDR3 protein is CASSIAPGLAGSSGANVLTF. The CDR3 coding sequence is TGTGCCAGCAGTATCGCACCGGGACTAGCGGGATCCTCTGGGGCCAACGTCCTGACTTTC. Full variable domain (remainder filled in from reference TRBV25-1 and TRBJ2-6): EADIYQTPRYLVIGTGKKITLECSQTMGHDKMYWYQQDPGMELHLIHYSYGVNSTEKGDLSSESTVSRIRTEHFPLTLESARPSHTSQYLCASSIAPGLAGSSGANVLTFGAGSRLTVL.

The table lists this clonotype with a few counts. The chain couples TRBV9 to TRBJ2-7; 8 bases are a match to TRBD2. The CDR3 has 15 residues. The V segment lost 4 bases and the J segment 6 bases; nucleotides outside the gene matches: 12. Germline V gene lookup returns CDR1 SGDLS and CDR2 YYNGEE. The DNA for the CDR3 is TGTGCCAGCAGCCAAGCAGCGGGAGTCCGCCTCGAGCAGTACTTC. It codes for CASSQAAGVRLEQYF.

The J gene is TRBJ2-7, the V gene TRBV7-2; D is ambiguous. Germline CDR1 is SGHTA and CDR2 is FQGNSA. Between the trimmed V and J ends, which lost 5 bases and 1 base, there was a span of 15 bases. CDR3 length equals 15 residues. The CDR3 loop reads CASSTVGFSSYEQYF. The DNA for the CDR3 is TGTGCCAGCAGCACCGTTGGGTTCTCATCCTACGAGCAGTACTTC.

This chain links TRBV7-8 with TRBJ2-2; no reliable D call. The length of the CDR3 is 15 residues. Trimming took 5 bases from V and 6 from J, leaving 16 bases between them. Germline-derived CDR1 and CDR2 are SGHVS and FQNEAQ. This chain's CDR3 is CASSVGLFGSGELFF. CDR3 in DNA: TGTGCCAGCAGCGTCGGGTTATTTGGGTCCGGGGAGCTGTTTTTT.